This T cell receptor (beta chain) derives from a study of identical twins. The study, taken as a whole, reports: The models gave estimates that fell short of the out-of-frame TCR alpha sharing seen in monozygotic twins.

With V trimmed by 0 bases and J by 6 bases, 10 bases remained unmatched. Germline values: CDR1 SGHDN, CDR2 FVKESK. The CDR3 loop spans 17 amino acids. This clonotype was seen only a few times. What it recognizes is unknown. Template switching (which added a universal primer site) was used, and cDNA carried unique molecular identifiers. TCRdb passed the 5' RACE reads through MiXCR, listing each CDR3 protein once. The table records roughly 230,000 distinct CDR3 sequences, about 8% of them present only once. This sample was shared with a second study, whose subject was yellow fever vaccine responses in identical twins.

Sequencing input: CD8+ T cells sorted from blood. The clonotype comes from a woman aged 18-29 years in good health. The chain employs TRBV14 and TRBJ2-3, with 9 positions matching TRBD2. CDR3 nucleotides: TGTGCCAGCAGCCAAGATCGACCGGGACTAGCTAACGATACGCAGTATTTT. Translating it yields CASSQDRPGLANDTQYF.